These 9 T cell receptor beta chains were all obtained from the same sample, sequenced in a study of blood T cell repertoires in COVID-19. The method was immunoSEQ multiplex PCR; TCRdb's version includes in-frame clones alone and lacks a portion of them. The table includes 350,000 to 450,000 clones, more than 75% detected once. Sequencing was carried out using PBMCs or T cells enriched from blood (not recorded which). Source of these receptors: a man aged 35-49 years in a cohort exposed to, infected with or recovered from COVID-19 (not recorded which).

The gene calls are TRBV9 and TRBJ1-1; the D is unclear. Per the germline V gene, CDR1 is SGDLS and CDR2 is YYNGEE. This CDR3 is built from 14 residues. Trimming took off 1 base at V and 1 base at J, with 8 bases between the two ends. CDR3 sequence reads: CASSVREKNTEAFF. CDR3 coding DNA: TGTGCCAGCAGCGTAAGGGAGAAGAACACTGAAGCTTTCTTT.

This clone was detected only once. The genes are TRBV27 and TRBJ2-5; 12 nucleotides align to TRBD2. This CDR3 has 15 amino acids. The J segment lost 2 bases and the V segment lost 4 bases, leaving 2 bases of the junction unmatched. Germline-derived CDR1 and CDR2 are MNHEY and SMNVEV (reference sequence). CDR3 sequence (DNA): TGTGCCAGCAGTTCTAGCGGGAGGGCTCAAGAGACCCAGTACTTC. Protein sequence: CASSSSGRAQETQYF.

The chain links TRBV11-2 to TRBJ1-2; D is perhaps TRBD1 (6 bases). CDR3 length equals 14 residues. Trimming left V 5 bases short and J 7 bases short, with 17 bases between. Germline V lookup: CDR1 SGHAT, CDR2 FQNNGV. CDR3 amino acids: CASSPGGQRGGYTF. DNA for the CDR3: TGTGCCAGCAGCCCCGGAGGACAGCGAGGTGGCTACACCTTC. Full variable domain (missing parts from reference TRBV11-2 and TRBJ1-2): EAGVAQSPRYKIIEKRQSVAFWCNPISGHATLYWYQQILGQGPKLLIQFQNNGVVDDSQLPKDRFSAERLKGVDSTLKIQPAKLEDSAVYLCASSPGGQRGGYTFGSGTRLTVV.

This clone came up a few times. The chain uses TRBV25-1 and TRBJ2-7, with 11 bases lining up with TRBD1. Germline V gene lookup returns CDR1 MGHDK and CDR2 SYGVNS. The CDR3 is made up of 14 amino acids. V shed 6 bases, J shed 4 bases, and the junction held 5 bases outside the gene matches. CDR3 region: CASRGQGVGYEQYF. As DNA, the CDR3 is TGTGCCAGCAGGGGACAGGGGGTGGGATACGAGCAGTACTTC.

In this sample, this clone turned up many times. The V call is TRBV6-4, the J call TRBJ2-1, with D possibly matching TRBD2 (6 bases). CDR3 length: 15 residues. Deletions cut 3 bases from V and 7 bases from J, with 16 bases between. Germline V gives CDR1 MRHNA, CDR2 SNTAGT. CDR3 sequence reads: CASSEGAGAGNEQFF. The DNA for the CDR3 is TGTGCCAGCAGTGAAGGGGCAGGCGCGGGGAATGAGCAGTTCTTC.

This chain uses TRBV24-1 with TRBJ2-1; 7 bases are shared with TRBD2. Trimming removed 6 bases from V and 1 base from J; junction bases left unmatched: 2. Germline V gene data show CDR1 as KGHDR and CDR2 as SFDVKD. There are 14 residues in the CDR3. This CDR3 reads CATSSSGSYNEQFF. The CDR3 DNA follows: TGTGCCACCAGTTCTAGCGGATCCTACAATGAGCAGTTCTTC.

V is TRBV18 and J is TRBJ1-1; 8 bases align to TRBD1. Unmatched junction bases numbered 8, after V lost 3 bases and J lost 5 bases. Germline V gene data show CDR1 as KGHSH and CDR2 as LQKENI. This CDR3 contains 15 residues. CDR3 protein: CASSPGTGYVTEAFF. The CDR3 nucleotides read TGTGCCAGCTCACCCGGGACAGGCTATGTAACTGAAGCTTTCTTT.

The chain is built from TRBV2 and TRBJ1-5; D not resolved. Germline V gene data show CDR1 as SNHLY and CDR2 as FYNNEI. This CDR3 contains 15 residues. Trimming pared 1 base from V and 11 bases from J, leaving 18 bases between. Here the CDR3 reads CASSEGAAFHTAQHF. In nucleotides, the CDR3 is TGTGCCAGCAGTGAAGGAGCGGCATTCCATACGGCCCAGCATTTT.

The V and J genes are TRBV16 and TRBJ1-1; D uncertain. Germline values: CDR1 KGHSY, CDR2 FQNENV. The V end was cut by 4 bases, the J end by 1 base, with 13 bases between. CDR3 length equals 15 residues. Here the CDR3 reads CASSPAGFKNTEAFF. CDR3 DNA: TGTGCCAGCAGCCCCGCGGGGTTTAAGAACACTGAAGCTTTCTTT.